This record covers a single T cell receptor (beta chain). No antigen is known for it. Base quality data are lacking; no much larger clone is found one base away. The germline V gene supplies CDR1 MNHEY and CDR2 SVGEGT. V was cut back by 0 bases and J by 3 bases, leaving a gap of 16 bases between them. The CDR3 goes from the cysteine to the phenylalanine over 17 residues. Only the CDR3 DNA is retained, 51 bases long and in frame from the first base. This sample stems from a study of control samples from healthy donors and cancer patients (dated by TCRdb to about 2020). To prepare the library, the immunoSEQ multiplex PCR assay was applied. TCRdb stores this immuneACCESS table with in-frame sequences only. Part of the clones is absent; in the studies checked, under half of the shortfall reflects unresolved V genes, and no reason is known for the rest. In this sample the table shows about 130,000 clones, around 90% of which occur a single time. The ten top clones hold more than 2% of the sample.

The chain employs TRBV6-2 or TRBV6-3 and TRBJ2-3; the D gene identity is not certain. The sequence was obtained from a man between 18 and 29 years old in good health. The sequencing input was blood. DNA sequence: TGTGCCAGCAGTTACTCTTCAGCGTCCATAGGGACAGATACGCAGTATTTT. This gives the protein CASSYSSASIGTDTQYF.